These 16 T cell receptor beta chains share one sample of origin, sequenced in a study of blood T cell repertoires in COVID-19. The data were produced by immunoSEQ multiplex PCR, yet TCRdb's version contains in-frame clones alone and is incomplete. The sample lists 100,000 to 150,000 clones, less than 85% occurring once. The sequencing sample was made of peripheral blood. The receptors originated from a woman of 80 years or more with acute or convalescent COVID-19.

V is TRBV19 and J is TRBJ1-5; D may be TRBD1 (6 bases). V lost 3 bases, J lost 0 bases, and 9 bases lay in between. The CDR3 extends over 15 amino acids. Germline V gene sequence: CDR1 LNHDA, CDR2 SQIVND (reference sequence). The CDR3 sequence is CASSMDSYSNQPQHF. CDR3 DNA sequence: TGTGCCAGTAGTATGGACAGTTATAGCAATCAGCCCCAGCATTTT.

This clone appeared a single time. The V and J genes are TRBV6-6 and TRBJ2-5, with unresolved D. Trimming removed 7 bases at V and 2 bases at J, with 11 bases between. This CDR3 spans 13 amino acids. Germline V CDR1 and CDR2: MNHNY, SVGAGI (reference sequence). CDR3 sequence reads: CASKDLTQETQYF. The CDR3 DNA sequence: TGTGCCAGCAAAGACTTGACTCAAGAGACCCAGTACTTC.

The chain carries TRBV7-8 and TRBJ1-1; D might be TRBD1 (5 bases). The CDR3 runs 15 residues. Trimming cost V 3 bases and J 0 bases, with 11 bases left between them. Germline assignment: CDR1 SGHVS and CDR2 FQNEAQ. CDR3 sequence (DNA): TGTGCCAGCAGCTTTGACAGCAACATGAACACTGAAGCTTTCTTT. Translating gives CASSFDSNMNTEAFF. Supplemented by reference TRBV7-8 and TRBJ1-1, the full variable domain reads GAGVSQSPRYKVAKRGQDVALRCDPISGHVSLFWYQQALGQGPEFLTYFQNEAQLDKSGLPSDRFFAERPEGSVSTLKIQRTQQEDSAVYLCASSFDSNMNTEAFFGQGTRLTVV.

In its sample, this clone was seen a few times. The chain has TRBV7-9 and TRBJ2-1, with a tentative D call TRBD2 (6 bases). Germline-derived CDR1 and CDR2 are SEHNR and FQNEAQ (reference sequence). This CDR3 comprises 12 residues. Trimming pared 4 bases from V and 7 bases from J, leaving 8 bases between. In DNA, the CDR3 is TGTGCCAGCAGCTGGAGCGGGAATGAGCAGTTCTTC. It is translated as CASSWSGNEQFF.

This clone was seen a handful of times. The gene calls are TRBV6-6 and TRBJ2-2, with 14 positions matching TRBD2. CDR3 length equals 17 residues. CDR1 and CDR2 (germline): MNHNY, SVGAGI (reference sequence). With 6 bases clipped from V and 5 bases from J, the junction kept 8 bases outside the gene matches. The CDR3 region is CASRRPGLAGVTGELFF. The CDR3 coding sequence is TGTGCCAGCAGGCGACCGGGACTAGCGGGAGTTACCGGGGAGCTGTTTTTT.

The chain employs TRBV5-1 and TRBJ2-1; 8 nucleotides line up with TRBD2. The CDR3 spans 15 residues. From germline, CDR1 is SGHRS and CDR2 YFSETQ. V was clipped by 1 base and J by 7 bases; unmatched bases: 7. The CDR3 is CASSLLGLAGNEQFF. CDR3 DNA sequence: TGCGCCAGCAGCTTGTTAGGACTAGCAGGAAATGAGCAGTTCTTC.

This clone was seen only once. The chain uses TRBV29-1 and TRBJ2-1; TRBD1 matches at 9 bases. The CDR3 covers 13 residues. V shed 6 bases and J 6 bases; nucleotides not matched to a gene: 6. Germline V gene data show CDR1 as SQVTM and CDR2 as ANQGSEA. CDR3 coding DNA: TGCAGCGTACAAGGGACAGGGTTCAATGAGCAGTTCTTC. It yields the protein CSVQGTGFNEQFF.

The J gene is TRBJ1-1, the V gene TRBV2; a weak D match, TRBD1 (6 bases). This CDR3 comprises 14 residues. The V end lost 2 bases, the J end lost 3 bases, and 10 bases lay between the germline ends. Germline V gene data show CDR1 as SNHLY and CDR2 as FYNNEI. As DNA, the CDR3 is TGTGCCAGCAGTGAAAGAAGGGGGTACACTGAAGCTTTCTTT. Its protein product is CASSERRGYTEAFF.

This clone was picked up a small number of times. V usage is TRBV2 and J usage is TRBJ2-7; D unresolved. The germline V and J ends were trimmed by 7 bases and 0 bases, with 7 bases remaining between them. This CDR3 contains 12 residues. Germline V gives CDR1 SNHLY, CDR2 FYNNEI. The CDR3 DNA sequence: TGTGCCAGCATTCTAAGCTCCTACGAGCAGTACTTC. Encoded protein: CASILSSYEQYF.

The chain employs TRBV21-1 and TRBJ2-7; TRBD2, the table's D call, lacks a check against the DNA. TRBV21-1 is recorded as a pseudogene. The CDR3 consists of 15 residues. CDR3 loop: CASSNGSGLDYEQYF. DNA of the CDR3: TGTGCCAGCAGCAACGGGTCGGGACTAGATTACGAGCAGTACTTC.

The chain couples TRBV7-2 to TRBJ2-1; 8 bases align to TRBD2. V lost 3 bases and J lost 6; bases outside the gene matches: 7. Germline V CDR1 and CDR2: SGHTA, FQGNSA. CDR3 length: 15 amino acids. The CDR3 spells CASSFKRTSSNEQFF. CDR3 sequence (DNA): TGTGCCAGCAGCTTTAAGAGGACTAGCTCCAATGAGCAGTTCTTC.

The chain employs TRBV5-1 and TRBJ2-7; D possibly corresponds to TRBD2 (6 bases). Germline CDR1 and CDR2: SGHRS and YFSETQ. Trimming pared 1 base from V and 1 base from J, leaving 12 bases between. CDR3 length: 15 residues. CDR3 amino acids: CASSLTGDKSYEQYF. The DNA of the CDR3 is TGCGCCAGCAGCTTGACGGGAGACAAATCCTACGAGCAGTACTTC. Full variable domain (missing parts from reference TRBV5-1 and TRBJ2-7): KAGVTQTPRYLIKTRGQQVTLSCSPISGHRSVSWYQQTPGQGLQFLFEYFSETQRNKGNFPGRFSGRQFSNSRSEMNVSTLELGDSALYLCASSLTGDKSYEQYFGPGTRLTVT.

V gene TRBV7-8 combines with J gene TRBJ2-1; 16 bases line up with TRBD2. CDR1 and CDR2 (germline): SGHVS, FQNEAQ. CDR3 size: 16 residues. Trimming removed 5 bases from V and 9 bases from J; junction bases left unmatched: 7. CDR3 bases: TGTGCCAGCAGCCTCGGGACTAGCGGGAGGGAATCTGAGCAGTTCTTC. It codes for CASSLGTSGRESEQFF.

The rearrangement joins TRBV5-6 to TRBJ1-1; a weak D match, TRBD1 (5 bases). Between the trimmed V and J ends, which lost 0 bases and 1 base, there was a span of 7 bases. Germline CDR1 reads SGHDT; CDR2 reads YYEEEE. CDR3 length: 14 amino acids. The CDR3 DNA follows: TGTGCCAGCAGCTTGGTCGGGGGGAACACTGAAGCTTTCTTT. It specifies CASSLVGGNTEAFF.

This clone was detected once. V is TRBV10-3 and J is TRBJ1-6; 11 nucleotides line up with TRBD1. Per germline, CDR1 ENHRY and CDR2 SYGVKD. V lost 4 bases, J lost 10 bases, and 6 bases stayed unmatched. The CDR3 is 15 residues long. CDR3 amino acids: CAISVGQGEESPLHF. In DNA form, the CDR3 reads TGTGCCATCAGTGTGGGACAGGGGGAGGAATCACCCCTCCACTTT.

This clone is deemed medium-sized. V usage is TRBV5-8 and J usage is TRBJ2-2; maybe TRBD2 (6 bases). V was clipped by 3 bases and J by 3 bases, with 9 bases between them. The CDR3 covers 14 residues. Germline V gives CDR1 SGHTS, CDR2 YDEGEE. The CDR3 sequence is CASSSEGYTGELFF. The DNA of the CDR3 is TGTGCCAGCAGCTCGGAGGGGTACACCGGGGAGCTGTTTTTT.